The present T cell receptor beta chain was sequenced within a study of cytomegalovirus exposure and HLA in healthy donors. The study ran its PCR with 60 Vbeta and 13 Jbeta primers. Source study methods: An analysis performed later counted about 80 million unique TCR beta chains (roughly 10 million of them shared). The table came from immunoSEQ multiplex PCR; TCRdb's copy has only in-frame clones and leaves some out. The V and J calls and the clone size are those of that table, but D and trimming were determined from the DNA. Counted here are about 160,000 clones, around 80% occurring once; the ten biggest clones make up about 6.3%. Germline V gene data show CDR1 as MDHEN and CDR2 as SYDVKM. The length of the CDR3 is 14 residues. V shed 9 bases and J shed 3 bases, with 18 bases lying between them. As concerns this clone: Its antigen is unidentified.

Despite likely unrecorded immune exposures, the donors were nominally healthy at the time of sampling. Findings and limits, study-wide: Listed as cytomegalovirus-associated were 150 or so TCR beta chains. It has been reported that TCR beta sequences accurately predicted the HLA-A and HLA-B alleles of most subjects.

The sample comprised PBMCs. The sequence was obtained from a male donor in good health and CMV-seropositive. The V and J genes are TRBV28 and TRBJ2-7; possible D gene TRBD2, 7 bases. The CDR3 loop reads CASNGGGSHYEQYF. The CDR3 region has the DNA TGTGCCAGTAACGGCGGGGGCAGCCACTACGAGCAGTACTTC.